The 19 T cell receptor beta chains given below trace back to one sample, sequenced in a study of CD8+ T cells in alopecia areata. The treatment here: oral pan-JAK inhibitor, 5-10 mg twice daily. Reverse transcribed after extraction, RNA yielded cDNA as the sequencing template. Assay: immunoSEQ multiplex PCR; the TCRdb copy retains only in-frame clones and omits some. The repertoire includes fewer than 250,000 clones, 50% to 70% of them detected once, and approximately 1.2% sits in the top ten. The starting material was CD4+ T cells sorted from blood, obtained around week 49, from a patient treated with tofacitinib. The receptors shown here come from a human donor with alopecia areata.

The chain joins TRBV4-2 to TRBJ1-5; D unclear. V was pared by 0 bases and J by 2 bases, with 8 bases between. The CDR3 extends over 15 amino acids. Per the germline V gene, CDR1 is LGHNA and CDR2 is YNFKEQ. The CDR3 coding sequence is TGTGCCAGCAGCCAAGATGGGCAGGGCAATCAGCCCCAGCATTTT. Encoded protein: CASSQDGQGNQPQHF.

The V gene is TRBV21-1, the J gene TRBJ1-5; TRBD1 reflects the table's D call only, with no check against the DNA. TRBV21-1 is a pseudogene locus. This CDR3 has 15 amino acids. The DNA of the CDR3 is TGTGCCAGCAGCAATAGGGTCAGGGGAAATCAGCCCCAGCATTTT. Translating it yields CASSNRVRGNQPQHF.

CDR3 DNA sequence: TGCAGCGTTGGGGATTGGGAAGAGCAGTACTTC. Its translation: CSVGDWEEQYF. The V and J genes are TRBV29-1 and TRBJ2-7; no reliable D call. Germline CDR1 and CDR2: SQVTM and ANQGSEA. The ends were cut back, 4 bases at V and 7 bases at J, with 11 bases in the middle. The CDR3 has 11 residues.

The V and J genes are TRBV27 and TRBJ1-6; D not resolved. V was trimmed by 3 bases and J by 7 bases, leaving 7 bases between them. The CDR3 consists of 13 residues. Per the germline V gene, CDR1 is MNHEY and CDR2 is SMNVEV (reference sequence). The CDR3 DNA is TGTGCCAGCAGTTTGGAGCCGAATTCACCCCTCCACTTT. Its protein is CASSLEPNSPLHF.

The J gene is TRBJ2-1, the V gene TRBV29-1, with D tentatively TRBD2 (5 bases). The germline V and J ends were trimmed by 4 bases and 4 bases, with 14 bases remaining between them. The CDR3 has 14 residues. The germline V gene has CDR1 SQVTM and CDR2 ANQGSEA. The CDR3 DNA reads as TGCAGCGTTGGGAGGACGGATAAATACAATGAGCAGTTCTTC. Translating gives CSVGRTDKYNEQFF.

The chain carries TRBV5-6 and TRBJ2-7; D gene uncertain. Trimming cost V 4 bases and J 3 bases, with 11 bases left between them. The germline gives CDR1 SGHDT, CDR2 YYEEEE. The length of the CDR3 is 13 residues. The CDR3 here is CASSPYQRYEQYF. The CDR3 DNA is TGTGCCAGCAGCCCCTACCAACGCTACGAGCAGTACTTC.

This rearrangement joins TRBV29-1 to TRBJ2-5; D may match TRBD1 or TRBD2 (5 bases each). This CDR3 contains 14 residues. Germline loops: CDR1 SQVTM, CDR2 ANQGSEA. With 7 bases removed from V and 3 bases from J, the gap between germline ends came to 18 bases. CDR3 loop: CSAGGSLGEETQYF. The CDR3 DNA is TGCAGCGCCGGTGGCAGCTTGGGGGAAGAGACCCAGTACTTC.

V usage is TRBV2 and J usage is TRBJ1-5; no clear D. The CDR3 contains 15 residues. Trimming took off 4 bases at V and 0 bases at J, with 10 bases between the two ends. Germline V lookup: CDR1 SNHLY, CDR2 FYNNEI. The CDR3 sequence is CASSVGGNSNQPQHF. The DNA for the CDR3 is TGTGCCAGCAGTGTGGGAGGGAATAGCAATCAGCCCCAGCATTTT.

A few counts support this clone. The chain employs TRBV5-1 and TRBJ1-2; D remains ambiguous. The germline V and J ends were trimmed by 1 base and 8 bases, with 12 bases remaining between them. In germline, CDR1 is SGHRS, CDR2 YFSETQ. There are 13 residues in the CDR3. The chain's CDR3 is CASSLQSQSGYTF. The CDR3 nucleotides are TGCGCCAGCAGCTTGCAGTCCCAAAGCGGCTACACCTTC.

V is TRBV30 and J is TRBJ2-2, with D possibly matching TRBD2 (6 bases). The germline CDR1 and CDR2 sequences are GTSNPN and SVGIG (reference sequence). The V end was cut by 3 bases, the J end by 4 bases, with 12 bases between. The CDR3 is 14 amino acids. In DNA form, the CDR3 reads TGTGCCTGGAGGGCACCCGGGGGCACCGGGGAGCTGTTTTTT. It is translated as CAWRAPGGTGELFF.

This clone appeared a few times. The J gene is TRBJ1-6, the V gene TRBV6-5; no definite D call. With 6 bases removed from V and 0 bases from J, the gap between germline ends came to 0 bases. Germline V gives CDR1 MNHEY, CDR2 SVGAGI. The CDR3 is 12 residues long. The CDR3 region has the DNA TGTGCCAGCAGCTCCTATAATTCACCCCTCCACTTT. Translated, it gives CASSSYNSPLHF.

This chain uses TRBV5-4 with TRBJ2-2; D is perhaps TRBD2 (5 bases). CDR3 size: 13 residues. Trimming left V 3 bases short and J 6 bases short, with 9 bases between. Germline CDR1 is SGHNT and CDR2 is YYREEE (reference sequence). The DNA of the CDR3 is TGTGCCAGCAGCTCCAGGAGGTCCGGGGAGCTGTTTTTT. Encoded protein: CASSSRRSGELFF.

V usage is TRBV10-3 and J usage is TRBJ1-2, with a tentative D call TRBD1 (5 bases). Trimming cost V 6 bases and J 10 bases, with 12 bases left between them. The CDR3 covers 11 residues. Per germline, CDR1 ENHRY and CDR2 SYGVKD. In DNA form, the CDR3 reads TGTGCCATCAGCGTTGACAGACTCTACACCTTC. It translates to CAISVDRLYTF.

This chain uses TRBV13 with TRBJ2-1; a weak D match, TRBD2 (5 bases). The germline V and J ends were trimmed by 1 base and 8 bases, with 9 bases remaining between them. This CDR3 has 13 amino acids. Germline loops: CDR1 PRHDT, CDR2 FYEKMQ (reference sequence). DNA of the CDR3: TGTGCCAGCAGCTTAGTAGCGAACCATGAGCAGTTCTTC. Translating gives CASSLVANHEQFF.

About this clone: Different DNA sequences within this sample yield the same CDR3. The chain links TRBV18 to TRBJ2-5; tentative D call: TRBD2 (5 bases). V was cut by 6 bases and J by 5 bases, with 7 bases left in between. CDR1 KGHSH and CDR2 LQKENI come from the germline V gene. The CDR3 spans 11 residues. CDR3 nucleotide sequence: TGTGCCAGCTCGCCGGGGGAGACCCAGTACTTC. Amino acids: CASSPGETQYF.

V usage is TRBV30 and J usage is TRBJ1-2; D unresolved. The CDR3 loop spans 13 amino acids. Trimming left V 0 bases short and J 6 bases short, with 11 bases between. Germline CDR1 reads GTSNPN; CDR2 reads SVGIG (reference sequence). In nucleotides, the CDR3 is TGTGCCTGGAGTGTAATCAAGGCAAATGGCTACACCTTC. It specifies CAWSVIKANGYTF.

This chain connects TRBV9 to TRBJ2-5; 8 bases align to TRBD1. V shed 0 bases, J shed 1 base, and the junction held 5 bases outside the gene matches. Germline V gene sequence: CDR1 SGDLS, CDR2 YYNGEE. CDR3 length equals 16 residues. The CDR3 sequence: CASSVGGDRLQETQYF. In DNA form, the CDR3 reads TGTGCCAGCAGCGTAGGAGGGGACAGGCTCCAAGAGACCCAGTACTTC.

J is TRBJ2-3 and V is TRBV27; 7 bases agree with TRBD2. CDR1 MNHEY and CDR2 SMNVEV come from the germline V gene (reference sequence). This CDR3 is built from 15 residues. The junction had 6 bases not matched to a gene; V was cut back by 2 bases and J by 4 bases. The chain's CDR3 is CASSLGNGRSDTQYF. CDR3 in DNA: TGTGCCAGCAGTTTAGGGAACGGGAGGTCAGATACGCAGTATTTT.

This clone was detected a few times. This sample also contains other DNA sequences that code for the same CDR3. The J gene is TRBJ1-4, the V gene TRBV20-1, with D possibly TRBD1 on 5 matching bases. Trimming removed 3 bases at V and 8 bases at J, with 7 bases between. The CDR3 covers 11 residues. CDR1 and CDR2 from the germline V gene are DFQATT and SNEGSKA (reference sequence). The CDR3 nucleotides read TGCAGTGCTAGGGGGCAGGAAAAACTGTTTTTT. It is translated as CSARGQEKLFF.